This entry concerns a single T cell receptor (beta chain). The data derive from a study of control samples from healthy donors and cancer patients. Germline V gene lookup returns CDR1 SGHAT and CDR2 FQNNGV. With 5 bases removed from V and 2 bases from J, the gap between germline ends came to 20 bases. CDR3 length equals 17 residues. Libraries were prepared by immunoSEQ multiplex PCR; TCRdb keeps only in-frame clonotypes and omits some of them. The table has approximately 120,000 clones, less than 95% seen once. The chain joins TRBV11-2 to TRBJ2-3, with D perhaps matching TRBD1 (6 bases). The source material was blood. The receptor was derived from a human donor in good health. The donor label of this sample is uncertain. In DNA, the CDR3 is TGTGCCAGCAGCCAGACATATACAGGGAAATTCACAGATACGCAGTATTTT. The encoded protein is CASSQTYTGKFTDTQYF.